A selection of T cell receptor beta chains follows, all from one sample in a study of CD8 T cells in Susac syndrome. TCRdb reprocessed the immunoSEQ multiplex PCR reads via MiXCR and lists one record per CDR3 protein. The sample gives about 250,000 distinct CDR3 sequences, about 93% of which show up once; 0.065% to 0.08% is in the top ten. Input material: CD4+ T cells from PBMCs. Receptor source: a human donor with multiple sclerosis. Each CDR3 is given with its conserved first and last residue. D genes are given only for firm matches. Where a row states a size, it is once, few, many or the class of an expanded clone; other rows omit it.

v_gene: TRBV6-1; abundance: .; d_gene: TRBD1; j_gene: TRBJ2-2; CDR3aa: CASTLIQGSTGELFF; CDR3nt: TGTGCCAGCACCCTCATACAGGGGAGCACCGGGGAGCTGTTTTTT
v_gene: TRBV3-1; abundance: .; d_gene: TRBD1; j_gene: TRBJ1-2; CDR3aa: CASSQEDRGGGYTF; CDR3nt: TGTGCCAGCAGCCAAGAGGACAGGGGAGGGGGCTACACCTTC
v_gene: TRBV27; abundance: .; d_gene: TRBD1; j_gene: TRBJ1-5; CDR3aa: CASSSPGTGTDNQPQHF; CDR3nt: TGTGCCAGCAGTTCACCCGGGACAGGCACAGACAATCAGCCCCAGCATTTT
v_gene: TRBV12-5; abundance: .; d_gene: .; j_gene: TRBJ1-5; CDR3aa: CASGLVLGGANQPQHF; CDR3nt: TGTGCTAGTGGTTTGGTACTGGGGGGAGCGAATCAGCCCCAGCATTTT
v_gene: TRBV3-1; abundance: .; d_gene: .; j_gene: TRBJ1-5; CDR3aa: CASSQREQGDQPQHF; CDR3nt: TGTGCCAGCAGCCAAAGAGAACAGGGAGATCAGCCCCAGCATTTT
v_gene: TRBV10-3; abundance: .; d_gene: .; j_gene: TRBJ2-5; CDR3aa: CAISQDHPAAQYF; CDR3nt: TGTGCCATCAGTCAGGACCACCCGGCGGCCCAGTACTTC
v_gene: TRBV12-3/TRBV12-4; abundance: .; d_gene: TRBD1; j_gene: TRBJ1-1; CDR3aa: CASSLVRGQGNTEAFF; CDR3nt: TGTGCCAGCAGTTTAGTGAGGGGACAGGGGAACACTGAAGCTTTCTTT
v_gene: TRBV24-1; abundance: once; d_gene: .; j_gene: TRBJ2-5; CDR3aa: CATSDSPIETQYF; CDR3nt: TGTGCCACCAGTGATTCGCCGATAGAGACCCAGTACTTC
v_gene: TRBV29-1; abundance: .; d_gene: TRBD2; j_gene: TRBJ2-5; CDR3aa: CSVVGGLAGGHQETQYF; CDR3nt: TGCAGCGTTGTGGGTGGACTAGCGGGAGGTCACCAAGAGACCCAGTACTTC
v_gene: TRBV27; abundance: .; d_gene: .; j_gene: TRBJ2-2; CDR3aa: CASSFGWTTTGELFF; CDR3nt: TGTGCCAGCAGTTTCGGGTGGACGACCACCGGGGAGCTGTTTTTT
v_gene: TRBV20-1; abundance: .; d_gene: TRBD1; j_gene: TRBJ2-3; CDR3aa: CSARRQGGTQYF; CDR3nt: TGCAGTGCTAGAAGACAGGGGGGTACGCAGTATTTT
v_gene: TRBV29-1; abundance: .; d_gene: TRBD1; j_gene: TRBJ2-3; CDR3aa: CSVPPTGTGATDTQYF; CDR3nt: TGCAGCGTTCCCCCTACCGGGACAGGGGCCACAGATACGCAGTATTTT
v_gene: TRBV27; abundance: once; d_gene: TRBD2; j_gene: TRBJ2-1; CDR3aa: CASRLAGGHNEQFF; CDR3nt: TGTGCCAGCAGACTAGCGGGGGGGCACAATGAGCAGTTCTTC
v_gene: TRBV12-3/TRBV12-4; abundance: .; d_gene: TRBD2; j_gene: TRBJ2-6; CDR3aa: CASSPTSGRAGANVLTF; CDR3nt: TGTGCCAGCAGCCCTACTAGCGGGAGGGCTGGGGCCAACGTCCTGACTTTC
v_gene: TRBV28; abundance: .; d_gene: TRBD1; j_gene: TRBJ1-1; CDR3aa: CASSLEGQGVDTEAFF; CDR3nt: TGTGCCAGCAGTTTAGAGGGACAGGGAGTCGACACTGAAGCTTTCTTT
v_gene: TRBV28; abundance: .; d_gene: .; j_gene: TRBJ1-4; CDR3aa: CATRPLDEKLFF; CDR3nt: TGTGCCACCCGACCATTGGATGAAAAACTGTTTTTT
v_gene: TRBV24-1; abundance: .; d_gene: TRBD2; j_gene: TRBJ2-3; CDR3aa: CATSDLGKLAGEPDTQYF; CDR3nt: TGTGCCACCAGTGATTTGGGGAAACTAGCGGGAGAGCCAGATACGCAGTATTTT
v_gene: TRBV29-1; abundance: .; d_gene: .; j_gene: TRBJ2-7; CDR3aa: CSVDVSYEQYF; CDR3nt: TGCAGCGTTGACGTTAGCTACGAGCAGTACTTC
v_gene: TRBV6-2/TRBV6-3; abundance: .; d_gene: .; j_gene: TRBJ1-1; CDR3aa: CASSPEFNTEAFF; CDR3nt: TGTGCCAGCAGTCCGGAATTTAACACTGAAGCTTTCTTT
v_gene: TRBV5-1; abundance: .; d_gene: .; j_gene: TRBJ1-1; CDR3aa: CASSLVSGNTEAFF; CDR3nt: TGCGCCAGCAGCTTGGTTTCGGGGAACACTGAAGCTTTCTTT
v_gene: TRBV9; abundance: .; d_gene: .; j_gene: TRBJ2-7; CDR3aa: CASTRGRSSYEQYF; CDR3nt: TGTGCCTCTACCAGGGGCAGAAGCTCCTACGAGCAGTACTTC
v_gene: TRBV4-1; abundance: .; d_gene: TRBD1; j_gene: TRBJ1-2; CDR3aa: CASSQDGQGYGYTF; CDR3nt: TGCGCCAGCAGCCAAGACGGACAGGGTTATGGCTACACCTTC
v_gene: TRBV15; abundance: .; d_gene: .; j_gene: TRBJ2-3; CDR3aa: CATSSDYPNTQYF; CDR3nt: TGTGCCACCAGCAGCGACTACCCAAATACGCAGTATTTT
v_gene: TRBV20-1; abundance: .; d_gene: TRBD2; j_gene: TRBJ2-5; CDR3aa: CSAAGLAGETQYF; CDR3nt: TGCAGTGCTGCGGGACTAGCGGGAGAGACCCAGTACTTC
v_gene: TRBV7-2; abundance: .; d_gene: .; j_gene: TRBJ2-1; CDR3aa: CASSARSWGHNEQFF; CDR3nt: TGTGCCAGCAGCGCCCGAAGCTGGGGTCACAATGAGCAGTTCTTC
v_gene: TRBV19; abundance: .; d_gene: TRBD1; j_gene: TRBJ1-1; CDR3aa: CASSIDRQGEAFF; CDR3nt: TGTGCCAGTAGTATAGATAGACAGGGAGAAGCTTTCTTT
v_gene: TRBV28; abundance: once; d_gene: .; j_gene: TRBJ1-6; CDR3aa: CASTKANSPLHF; CDR3nt: TGTGCCAGCACCAAGGCAAATTCACCCCTCCACTTT
v_gene: TRBV7-7; abundance: .; d_gene: TRBD1; j_gene: TRBJ2-5; CDR3aa: CASSLDRTGGRETQYF; CDR3nt: TGTGCCAGCAGCTTAGATCGGACAGGGGGCCGAGAGACCCAGTACTTC
v_gene: TRBV3-1; abundance: .; d_gene: .; j_gene: TRBJ1-1; CDR3aa: CASTAWGDFEAFF; CDR3nt: TGTGCCAGCACCGCATGGGGGGACTTCGAAGCTTTCTTT
v_gene: TRBV5-4; abundance: .; d_gene: TRBD2; j_gene: TRBJ2-5; CDR3aa: CASSWVLAGGPETQYF; CDR3nt: TGTGCCAGCAGTTGGGTGCTAGCGGGGGGGCCAGAGACCCAGTACTTC
v_gene: TRBV6-6; abundance: .; d_gene: .; j_gene: TRBJ2-7; CDR3aa: CASSSPNLYEQYF; CDR3nt: TGTGCCAGCAGTTCACCGAACCTCTACGAGCAGTACTTC
v_gene: TRBV10-2; abundance: .; d_gene: TRBD1; j_gene: TRBJ1-1; CDR3aa: CASSDSGGETEAFF; CDR3nt: TGCGCCAGCAGTGATTCAGGGGGTGAGACTGAAGCTTTCTTT
v_gene: TRBV5-1; abundance: .; d_gene: .; j_gene: TRBJ1-4; CDR3aa: CASSGTTNEKLFF; CDR3nt: TGCGCCAGCAGCGGGACAACTAATGAAAAACTGTTTTTT
v_gene: TRBV11-2; abundance: .; d_gene: .; j_gene: TRBJ2-5; CDR3aa: CASSPGVGTQYF; CDR3nt: TGTGCCAGCAGCCCAGGGGTTGGGACCCAGTACTTC
v_gene: TRBV5-1; abundance: .; d_gene: TRBD1; j_gene: TRBJ2-5; CDR3aa: CASSLGGQAQETQYF; CDR3nt: TGCGCCAGCAGCTTGGGAGGACAGGCTCAAGAGACCCAGTACTTC
v_gene: TRBV3-1; abundance: .; d_gene: .; j_gene: TRBJ1-2; CDR3aa: CASSQESTNLDYGYTF; CDR3nt: TGTGCCAGCAGCCAAGAGAGCACGAACCTAGACTATGGCTACACCTTC
v_gene: TRBV6-2/TRBV6-3; abundance: .; d_gene: .; j_gene: TRBJ1-2; CDR3aa: CASSVTGERAYGYTF; CDR3nt: TGTGCCAGCAGTGTTACGGGGGAGCGGGCCTATGGCTACACCTTC
v_gene: TRBV2; abundance: .; d_gene: .; j_gene: TRBJ2-1; CDR3aa: CASMGDSYNEQFF; CDR3nt: TGTGCCAGCATGGGGGACTCCTACAATGAGCAGTTCTTC
v_gene: TRBV3-1; abundance: .; d_gene: TRBD2; j_gene: TRBJ2-5; CDR3aa: CASSYSGVYQETQYF; CDR3nt: TGTGCCAGCAGCTACAGCGGGGTTTACCAAGAGACCCAGTACTTC
v_gene: TRBV9; abundance: .; d_gene: TRBD1; j_gene: TRBJ1-3; CDR3aa: CASSSGGLKSGNTIYF; CDR3nt: TGTGCCAGCAGCTCAGGGGGGTTAAAATCTGGAAACACCATATATTTT
v_gene: TRBV20-1; abundance: .; d_gene: .; j_gene: TRBJ1-5; CDR3aa: CSAPTENQPQHF; CDR3nt: TGCAGTGCTCCTACAGAGAATCAGCCCCAGCATTTT
v_gene: TRBV7-2; abundance: once; d_gene: TRBD2; j_gene: TRBJ2-1; CDR3aa: CASDGTSGYIYEQFF; CDR3nt: TGTGCCAGCGACGGGACTAGCGGGTACATCTATGAGCAGTTCTTC
v_gene: TRBV20-1; abundance: .; d_gene: .; j_gene: TRBJ1-1; CDR3aa: CRQTVGTEAFF; CDR3nt: TGCAGGCAGACAGTTGGAACTGAAGCTTTCTTT
v_gene: TRBV6-2/TRBV6-3; abundance: .; d_gene: .; j_gene: TRBJ2-5; CDR3aa: CASSYSFQETQYF; CDR3nt: TGTGCCAGCAGTTACTCGTTCCAAGAGACCCAGTACTTC
v_gene: TRBV5-1; abundance: once; d_gene: .; j_gene: TRBJ2-2; CDR3aa: CASSVGHGTGELFF; CDR3nt: TGCGCCAGCAGCGTGGGACACGGCACCGGGGAGCTGTTTTTT
v_gene: TRBV2; abundance: .; d_gene: TRBD2; j_gene: TRBJ2-2; CDR3aa: CASSRTSGATGELFF; CDR3nt: TGTGCCAGCAGTCGGACTAGCGGGGCCACCGGGGAGCTGTTTTTT
v_gene: TRBV6-6; abundance: .; d_gene: .; j_gene: TRBJ1-1; CDR3aa: CASSYEEETGAFF; CDR3nt: TGTGCCAGCAGTTATGAGGAGGAGACAGGAGCTTTCTTT
v_gene: TRBV5-6; abundance: once; d_gene: .; j_gene: TRBJ1-2; CDR3aa: CASSAIQGVGSGYTF; CDR3nt: TGTGCCAGCAGCGCGATTCAGGGCGTTGGTTCTGGCTACACCTTC
v_gene: TRBV9; abundance: .; d_gene: .; j_gene: TRBJ2-5; CDR3aa: CASSGGAWQQETQYF; CDR3nt: TGTGCCAGCAGCGGGGGGGCATGGCAGCAAGAGACCCAGTACTTC
v_gene: TRBV29-1; abundance: .; d_gene: .; j_gene: TRBJ2-2; CDR3aa: CSLRVSSTGELFF; CDR3nt: TGCAGCCTAAGGGTTTCGAGCACCGGGGAGCTGTTTTTT
v_gene: TRBV6-6; abundance: once; d_gene: .; j_gene: TRBJ2-7; CDR3aa: CASRTGTGNYEQYF; CDR3nt: TGTGCCAGCAGGACCGGGACGGGTAACTACGAGCAGTACTTC
v_gene: TRBV9; abundance: once; d_gene: .; j_gene: TRBJ1-1; CDR3aa: CASSVGPGGNTEAFF; CDR3nt: TGTGCCAGCAGCGTAGGCCCCGGGGGGAACACTGAAGCTTTCTTT
v_gene: TRBV7-3; abundance: .; d_gene: .; j_gene: TRBJ1-1; CDR3aa: CASSPNWGDYTEAFF; CDR3nt: TGTGCCAGCAGCCCAAACTGGGGGGATTACACTGAAGCTTTCTTT
v_gene: TRBV2; abundance: .; d_gene: .; j_gene: TRBJ1-4; CDR3aa: CASEQEIQRPEKLFF; CDR3nt: TGTGCCAGCGAACAAGAGATCCAGAGGCCTGAAAAACTGTTTTTT